A single T cell receptor beta chain is shown here with its context. What it binds is not known. For the second PCR, which ran for about 7 to 11 cycles, a sample-barcoded 5' primer and a J-beta primer mix were used. TCRdb re-called the 5' RACE reads with MiXCR, one entry per CDR3 protein. The data show under 2,000,000 distinct CDR3 sequences, with 49% seen just once and roughly 2% held by the top ten. The CDR3 length is 11 residues. Looked up from germline, CDR1 is SGDLS and CDR2 is YYNGEE. V lost 3 bases and J lost 7, with 7 bases in between. This record belongs to a study of blood T cells in healthy people across ages. Whole-study findings and limits: Significant beta diversity loss was already apparent by age approximately 38, declining roughly linearly.

The source material was blood. The TCR sequence derives from a woman aged 40 to 55 in good health. V is TRBV9 and J is TRBJ2-5, with D unresolved. In DNA, the CDR3 is TGTGCCAGCAGCGCGGTAGGGACCCAGTACTTC. Residues: CASSAVGTQYF.